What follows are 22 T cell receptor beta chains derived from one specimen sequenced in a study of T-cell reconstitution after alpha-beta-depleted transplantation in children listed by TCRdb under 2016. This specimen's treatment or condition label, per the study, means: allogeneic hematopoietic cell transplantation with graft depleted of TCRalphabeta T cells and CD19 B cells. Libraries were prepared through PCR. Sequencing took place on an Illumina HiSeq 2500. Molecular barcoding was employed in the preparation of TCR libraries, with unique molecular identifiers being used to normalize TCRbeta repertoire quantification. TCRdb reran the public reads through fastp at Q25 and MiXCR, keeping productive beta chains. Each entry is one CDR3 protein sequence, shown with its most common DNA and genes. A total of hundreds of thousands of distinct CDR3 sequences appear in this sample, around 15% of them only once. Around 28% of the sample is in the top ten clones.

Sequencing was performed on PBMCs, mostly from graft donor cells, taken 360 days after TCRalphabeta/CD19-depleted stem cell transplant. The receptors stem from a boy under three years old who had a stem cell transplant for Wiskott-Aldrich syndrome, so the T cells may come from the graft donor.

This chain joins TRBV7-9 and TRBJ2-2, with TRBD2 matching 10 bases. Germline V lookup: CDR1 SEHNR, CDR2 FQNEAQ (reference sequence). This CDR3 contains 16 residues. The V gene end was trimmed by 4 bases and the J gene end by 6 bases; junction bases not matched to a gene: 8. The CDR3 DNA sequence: TGTGCCAGCAGCTCCCCCGGTCTAGCGGGAGCCGGGGAGCTGTTTTTT. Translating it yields CASSSPGLAGAGELFF. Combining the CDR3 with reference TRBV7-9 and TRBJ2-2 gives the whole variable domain DTGVSQNPRHKITKRGQNVTFRCDPISEHNRLYWYRQTLGQGPEFLTYFQNEAQLEKSRLLSDRFSAERPKGSFSTLEIQRTEQGDSAMYLCASSSPGLAGAGELFFGEGSRLTVL.

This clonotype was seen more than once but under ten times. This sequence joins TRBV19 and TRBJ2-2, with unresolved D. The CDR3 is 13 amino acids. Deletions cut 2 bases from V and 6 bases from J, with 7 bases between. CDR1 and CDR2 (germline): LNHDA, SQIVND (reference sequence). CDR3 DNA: TGTGCCAGTAGTATAAAGTCTCCCGGGGAGCTGTTTTTT. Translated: CASSIKSPGELFF.

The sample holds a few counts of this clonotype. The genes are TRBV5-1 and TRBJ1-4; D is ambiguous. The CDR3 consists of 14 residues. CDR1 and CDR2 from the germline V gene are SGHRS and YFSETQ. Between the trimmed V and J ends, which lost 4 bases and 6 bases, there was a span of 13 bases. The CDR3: CASSIQKSDEKLFF. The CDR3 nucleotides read TGCGCCAGCAGCATACAAAAGTCGGATGAAAAACTGTTTTTT.

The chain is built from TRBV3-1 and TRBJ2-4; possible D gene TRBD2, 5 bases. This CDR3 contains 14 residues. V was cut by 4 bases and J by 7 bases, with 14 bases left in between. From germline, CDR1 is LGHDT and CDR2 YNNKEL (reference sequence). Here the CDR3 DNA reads TGTGCCAGCAGCCTCGGCGGGCCTTCTAACATTCAGTACTTC. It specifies CASSLGGPSNIQYF.

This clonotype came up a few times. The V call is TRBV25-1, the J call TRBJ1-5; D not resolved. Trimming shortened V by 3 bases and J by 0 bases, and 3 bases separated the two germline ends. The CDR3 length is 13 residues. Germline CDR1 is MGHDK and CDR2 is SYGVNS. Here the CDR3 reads CASSEGSNQPQHF. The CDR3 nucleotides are TGTGCCAGCAGTGAGGGTAGCAATCAGCCCCAGCATTTT.

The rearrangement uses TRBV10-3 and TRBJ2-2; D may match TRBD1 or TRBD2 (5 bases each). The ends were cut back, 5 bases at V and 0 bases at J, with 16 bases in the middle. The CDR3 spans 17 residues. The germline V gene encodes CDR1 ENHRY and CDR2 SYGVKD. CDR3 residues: CAISPTSGTSNTGELFF. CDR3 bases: TGTGCCATCAGTCCAACTTCCGGGACCTCGAACACCGGGGAGCTGTTTTTT.

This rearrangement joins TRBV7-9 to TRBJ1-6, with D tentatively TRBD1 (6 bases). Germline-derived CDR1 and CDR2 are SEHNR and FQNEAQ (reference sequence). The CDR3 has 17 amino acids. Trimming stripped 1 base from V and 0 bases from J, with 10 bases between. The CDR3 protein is CASSLVQGSSYNSPLHF. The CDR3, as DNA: TGTGCCAGCAGCTTAGTGCAGGGGAGCTCCTATAATTCACCCCTCCACTTT.

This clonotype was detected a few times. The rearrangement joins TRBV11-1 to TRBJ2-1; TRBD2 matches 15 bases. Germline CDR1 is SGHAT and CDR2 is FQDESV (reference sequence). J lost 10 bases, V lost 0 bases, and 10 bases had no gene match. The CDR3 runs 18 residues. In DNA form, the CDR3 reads TGTGCCAGCAGCTTAGCCGGGACTAGCGGGGGGCCTTTTAGGGAGCAGTTCTTC. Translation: CASSLAGTSGGPFREQFF. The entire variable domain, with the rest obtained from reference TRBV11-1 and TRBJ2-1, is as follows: EAEVAQSPRYKITEKSQAVAFWCDPISGHATLYWYRQILGQGPELLVQFQDESVVDDSQLPKDRFSAERLKGVDSTLKIQPAELGDSAMYLCASSLAGTSGGPFREQFFGPGTRLTVL.

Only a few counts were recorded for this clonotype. CDR3 in amino acids: CATSLQAEGAYEQYF. The CDR3 DNA follows: TGTGCCACCAGCCTTCAGGCAGAGGGCGCCTACGAGCAGTACTTC. The V and J genes are TRBV15 and TRBJ2-7, with a possible D match to TRBD2 (5 bases). The CDR3 covers 15 residues. Germline CDR1 LNHNV, CDR2 YYDKDF (reference sequence). V was pared by 5 bases and J by 2 bases, with 16 bases between.

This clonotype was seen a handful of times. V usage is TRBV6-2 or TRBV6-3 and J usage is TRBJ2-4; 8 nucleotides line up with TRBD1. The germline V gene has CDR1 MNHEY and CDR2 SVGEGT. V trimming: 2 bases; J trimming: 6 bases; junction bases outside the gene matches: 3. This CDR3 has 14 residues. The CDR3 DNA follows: TGTGCCAGCAGTTACCGGACAGGGCTAAACATTCAGTACTTC. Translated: CASSYRTGLNIQYF.

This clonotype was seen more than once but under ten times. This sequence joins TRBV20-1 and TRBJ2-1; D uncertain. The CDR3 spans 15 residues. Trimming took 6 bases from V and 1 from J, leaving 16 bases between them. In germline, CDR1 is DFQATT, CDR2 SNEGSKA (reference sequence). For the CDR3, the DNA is TGCAGTGCCCCCAACTCTGTTAGGTCCTACAATGAGCAGTTCTTC. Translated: CSAPNSVRSYNEQFF.

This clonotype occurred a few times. CDR3 in DNA: TGCAGCGCTGCAGACACGCAAGAGACCCAGTACTTC. Amino acid sequence: CSAADTQETQYF. The chain joins TRBV29-1 to TRBJ2-5; no firm D call. Trimming shortened V by 7 bases and J by 2 bases, and 11 bases separated the two germline ends. CDR1 is SQVTM and CDR2 is ANQGSEA in the germline V gene. This CDR3 is 12 amino acids long. The whole variable domain, filled in from reference TRBV29-1 and TRBJ2-5, reads SAVISQKPSRDICQRGTSLTIQCQVDSQVTMMFWYRQQPGQSLTLIATANQGSEATYESGFVIDKFPISRPNLTFSTLTVSNMSPEDSSIYLCSAADTQETQYFGPGTRLLVL.

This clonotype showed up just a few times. The DNA for the CDR3 is TGTGCCAGCAGTCCTCCGGGACTAGCGGGCGATGAGCAGTTCTTC. This gives the protein CASSPPGLAGDEQFF. This sequence joins TRBV28 and TRBJ2-1; TRBD2 agrees at 12 bases. CDR3 length: 15 residues. Per the germline V gene, CDR1 is MDHEN and CDR2 is SYDVKM. V shed 5 bases, J shed 8 bases, and the junction held 7 bases outside the gene matches. Complete variable domain (other parts from reference TRBV28 and TRBJ2-1): DVKVTQSSRYLVKRTGEKVFLECVQDMDHENMFWYRQDPGLGLRLIYFSYDVKMKEKGDIPEGYSVSREKKERFSLILESASTNQTSMYLCASSPPGLAGDEQFFGPGTRLTVL.

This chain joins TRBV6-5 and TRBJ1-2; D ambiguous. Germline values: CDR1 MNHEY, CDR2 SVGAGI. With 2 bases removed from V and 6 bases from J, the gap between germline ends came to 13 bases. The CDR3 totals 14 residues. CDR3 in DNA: TGTGCCAGCAGTTACCCCTCACCCGATCATGGCTACACCTTC. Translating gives CASSYPSPDHGYTF.

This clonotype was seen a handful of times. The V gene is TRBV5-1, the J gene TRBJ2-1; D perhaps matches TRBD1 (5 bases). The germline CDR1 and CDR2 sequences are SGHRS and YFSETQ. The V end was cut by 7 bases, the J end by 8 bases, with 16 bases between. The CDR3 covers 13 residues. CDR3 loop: CASRNSRQHEQFF. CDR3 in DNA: TGCGCCAGCCGCAATAGTCGACAGCATGAGCAGTTCTTC. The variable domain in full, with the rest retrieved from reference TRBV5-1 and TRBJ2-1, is KAGVTQTPRYLIKTRGQQVTLSCSPISGHRSVSWYQQTPGQGLQFLFEYFSETQRNKGNFPGRFSGRQFSNSRSEMNVSTLELGDSALYLCASRNSRQHEQFFGPGTRLTVL.

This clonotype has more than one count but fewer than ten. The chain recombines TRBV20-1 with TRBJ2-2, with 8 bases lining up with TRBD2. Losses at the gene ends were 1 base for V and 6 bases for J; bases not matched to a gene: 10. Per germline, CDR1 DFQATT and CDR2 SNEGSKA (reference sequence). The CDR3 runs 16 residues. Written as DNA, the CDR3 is TGCAGTGCTAGAGTTTTCGGGGGGGGCAGGGCCGGGGAGCTGTTTTTT. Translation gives CSARVFGGGRAGELFF.

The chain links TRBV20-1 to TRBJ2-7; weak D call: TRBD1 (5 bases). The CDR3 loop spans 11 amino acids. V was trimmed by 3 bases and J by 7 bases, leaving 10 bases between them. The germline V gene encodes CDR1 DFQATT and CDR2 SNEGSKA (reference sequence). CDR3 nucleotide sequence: TGCAGTGCTAGTCCAGGGTTTGAGCAGTACTTC. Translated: CSASPGFEQYF.

This CDR3 reads CASSPPIGTSGQETQYF. CDR3 nucleotide sequence: TGTGCCAGCTCACCACCGATCGGGACTAGCGGACAAGAGACCCAGTACTTC. The chain employs TRBV18 and TRBJ2-5; 11 positions agree with TRBD2. J was trimmed by 2 bases and V by 0 bases; bases with no gene match: 5. The CDR3 has 17 residues. The germline V gene has CDR1 KGHSH and CDR2 LQKENI.

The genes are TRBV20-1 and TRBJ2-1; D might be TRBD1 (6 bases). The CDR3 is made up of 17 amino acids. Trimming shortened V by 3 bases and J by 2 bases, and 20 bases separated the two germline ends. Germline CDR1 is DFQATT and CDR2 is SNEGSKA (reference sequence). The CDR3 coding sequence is TGCAGTGCTAGGGAACAGCCCACAGGGCACACCTACAATGAGCAGTTCTTC. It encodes CSAREQPTGHTYNEQFF.

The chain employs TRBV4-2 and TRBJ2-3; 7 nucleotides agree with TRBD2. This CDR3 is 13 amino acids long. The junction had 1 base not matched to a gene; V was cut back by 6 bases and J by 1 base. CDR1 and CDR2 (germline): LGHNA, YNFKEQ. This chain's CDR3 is CASSTSGTDTQYF. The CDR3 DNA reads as TGTGCCAGCAGTACTAGCGGCACAGATACGCAGTATTTT.

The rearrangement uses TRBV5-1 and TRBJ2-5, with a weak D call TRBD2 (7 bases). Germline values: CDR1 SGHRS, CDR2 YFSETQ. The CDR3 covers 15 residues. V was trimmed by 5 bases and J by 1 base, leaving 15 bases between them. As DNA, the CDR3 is TGCGCCAGCAGATGGGGGGGGCCCTCCCAAGAGACCCAGTACTTC. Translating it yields CASRWGGPSQETQYF.

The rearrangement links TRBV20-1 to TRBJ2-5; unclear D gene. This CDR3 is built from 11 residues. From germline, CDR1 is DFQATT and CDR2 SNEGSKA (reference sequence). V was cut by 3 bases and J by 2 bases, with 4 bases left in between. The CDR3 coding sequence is TGCAGTGCTAGCGAGCAAGAGACCCAGTACTTC. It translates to CSASEQETQYF.